A single T cell receptor beta chain is shown here with its context. The antigen is undetermined. This sample stems from a study of identical twins. Study findings and constraints: For cord blood, abundant beta clonotypes had fewer insertions, unlike memory repertoires, which showed none. Some out-of-frame alpha sequences were shared by twins, and these showed excess low generation probability. Researchers caution that invariant MAIT and iNKT cells could partly confound zero-insertion analyses. The models systematically underestimated how much out-of-frame TCR alpha was shared in monozygotic twins.

V shed 6 bases, J shed 5 bases, and the junction held 7 bases outside the gene matches. The CDR3 loop spans 15 amino acids. Germline CDR1 and CDR2: MNHNS and SASEGT. MiXCR, run by TCRdb on the 5' RACE reads, gives a single entry per CDR3 protein. The sample holds some 500,000 distinct CDR3 sequences, over 12% seen once. These same records also appear under a second study, on yellow fever vaccine responses in identical twins.

This TCR was sampled from a woman younger than 30 in good health. The material sequenced was CD4+ T cells sorted from blood. The rearrangement joins TRBV6-1 to TRBJ2-5; TRBD1 matches 12 bases. DNA for the CDR3: TGTGCCAGCAGCAGATTAGGGACAGGGGGCGAGACCCAGTACTTC. Amino acid sequence: CASSRLGTGGETQYF.